This TCR beta chain comes out of a study of blood T cell repertoires in COVID-19. For the study at large: T cells, B-cell-depleted T cells, or PBMCs provided the cDNA or gDNA that served as material.

Only in-frame clones appear in the TCRdb table, and some are missing; sequencing was by immunoSEQ multiplex PCR. Here the sample spans a few hundred thousand clones, around 90% being singletons. From germline, CDR1 is SGHRS and CDR2 YFSETQ. The trim removed 4 bases at V and 0 bases at J, leaving 4 bases unmatched. The CDR3 totals 15 residues. The chain carries TRBV5-1 and TRBJ1-3, with 7 bases aligning to TRBD1. The sample comprised peripheral blood. The sequence derives from a man aged 55 to 70 with acute or convalescent COVID-19. CDR3 in amino acids: CASSPGQSSGNTIYF. The CDR3 coding sequence is TGCGCCAGCAGCCCGGGACAGAGCTCTGGAAACACCATATATTTT. Filled out from reference TRBV5-1 and TRBJ1-3, the complete variable domain reads KAGVTQTPRYLIKTRGQQVTLSCSPISGHRSVSWYQQTPGQGLQFLFEYFSETQRNKGNFPGRFSGRQFSNSRSEMNVSTLELGDSALYLCASSPGQSSGNTIYFGEGSWLTVV.